This TCR beta chain stems from a study of control samples from healthy donors and cancer patients. The germline gives CDR1 ENHRY, CDR2 SYGVKD. V was trimmed by 2 bases and J by 4 bases, leaving 9 bases between them. The CDR3 contains 13 residues. Only in-frame clones appear in the TCRdb table, and some are missing; sequencing was by immunoSEQ multiplex PCR. The repertoire holds some 130,000 clones, with around nine tenths as singletons. This clone was recorded only once. The source of this sequence is a middle-aged man in good health. The chain joins TRBV10-3 to TRBJ2-7; D is unresolved. The sample was blood. The CDR3, as DNA: TGTGCCATCAGTGAGCGACAAAAATACGAGCAGTACTTC. The encoded protein is CAISERQKYEQYF.